The rows below give T cell receptor beta chains drawn from one sample of a study of T cells in Graves' hyperthyroidism and ophthalmopathy. TCRdb fed the multiplex PCR reads into MiXCR, producing one record per CDR3 protein. The repertoire holds about 150,000 distinct CDR3 sequences, with approximately 20% as singletons. Input material: blood. These receptors came from a woman between 50 and 59 years old with Graves' hyperthyroidism that later progressed to Graves' ophthalmopathy. Each CDR3 is given with its conserved first and last residue. D genes are given only for firm matches. Expanded clones get a size class; other rows say once, few or many, or leave the size out.

V gene: TRBV7-2; clone size: -; D gene: -; J gene: TRBJ2-6; CDR3 length: 16; CDR3 DNA: TGTGCCAGCAGCTTATCCCCGGCCTTAGGGGCCAACGTCCTGACTTTC; CDR3 protein: CASSLSPALGANVLTF
V gene: TRBV20-1; clone size: few; D gene: -; J gene: TRBJ2-3; CDR3 length: 10; CDR3 DNA: TGCAGTGCCACCCGAGTTACGCAGTATTTT; CDR3 protein: CSATRVTQYF
V gene: TRBV24-1; clone size: -; D gene: -; J gene: TRBJ2-1; CDR3 length: 12; CDR3 DNA: TGTGCCACCAGTGATTCCGGGGCAGGGCAGTTCTTC; CDR3 protein: CATSDSGAGQFF
V gene: TRBV6-1; clone size: -; D gene: TRBD2; J gene: TRBJ2-2; CDR3 length: 17; CDR3 DNA: TGTGCCAGCAGTGAAGCAGCCCTAGCGGGAGACACCGGGGAGCTGTTTTTT; CDR3 protein: CASSEAALAGDTGELFF
V gene: TRBV4-2; clone size: -; D gene: TRBD1; J gene: TRBJ1-6; CDR3 length: 15; CDR3 DNA: TGTGCCAGCAGCCACCAAACAGGGGGGGGTTCACCCCTCCACTTT; CDR3 protein: CASSHQTGGGSPLHF
V gene: TRBV5-8; clone size: many; D gene: -; J gene: TRBJ1-2; CDR3 length: 14; CDR3 DNA: TGTGCCAGCAGCTGGACCGCCGGGGGCAATGGCTACACCTTC; CDR3 protein: CASSWTAGGNGYTF
V gene: TRBV28; clone size: -; D gene: -; J gene: TRBJ1-1; CDR3 length: 14; CDR3 DNA: TGTGCCAGCAGTTTAGTTGGACAGAACACTGAAGCTTTCTTT; CDR3 protein: CASSLVGQNTEAFF
V gene: TRBV7-6; clone size: few; D gene: TRBD1; J gene: TRBJ2-5; CDR3 length: 15; CDR3 DNA: TGTGCCAGCAGCTTCCAGGGGGCCTTAGGGGAGACCCAGTACTTC; CDR3 protein: CASSFQGALGETQYF
V gene: TRBV18; clone size: many; D gene: TRBD2; J gene: TRBJ2-3; CDR3 length: 16; CDR3 DNA: TGTGCCAGCTCACCGGGGATTAGCGGGAGTTCGAATACGCAGTATTTT; CDR3 protein: CASSPGISGSSNTQYF
V gene: TRBV3-1; clone size: many; D gene: -; J gene: TRBJ2-3; CDR3 length: 13; CDR3 DNA: TGTGCCAGCAGCCATCGAGGCGCAGATACGCAGTATTTT; CDR3 protein: CASSHRGADTQYF
V gene: TRBV15; clone size: many; D gene: TRBD1; J gene: TRBJ1-1; CDR3 length: 13; CDR3 DNA: TGTGCCACCAGCAGAGGTGACAGGGGGGGAGCTTTCTTT; CDR3 protein: CATSRGDRGGAFF
V gene: TRBV12-3/TRBV12-4; clone size: many; D gene: -; J gene: TRBJ1-5; CDR3 length: 13; CDR3 DNA: TGTGCCAGCAGTTTGGGGGGAGTTCAGCCCCAGCATTTT; CDR3 protein: CASSLGGVQPQHF
V gene: TRBV2; clone size: many; D gene: -; J gene: TRBJ1-4; CDR3 length: 15; CDR3 DNA: TGTGCCAGCAGTGAAGACTCCGGGACGGGTGAAAAACTGTTTTTT; CDR3 protein: CASSEDSGTGEKLFF
V gene: TRBV20-1; clone size: -; D gene: -; J gene: TRBJ1-5; CDR3 length: 15; CDR3 DNA: TGCAGTGCTAGAGGATGGGGAGTTCTGAATCAGCCCCAGCATTTT; CDR3 protein: CSARGWGVLNQPQHF
V gene: TRBV28; clone size: many; D gene: TRBD2; J gene: TRBJ2-1; CDR3 length: 16; CDR3 DNA: TGTGCCAGCATGCGGAGCGGCACTAGCGGGAGCAATGAGCAGTTCTTC; CDR3 protein: CASMRSGTSGSNEQFF
V gene: TRBV4-2; clone size: few; D gene: -; J gene: TRBJ2-1; CDR3 length: 13; CDR3 DNA: TGTGCCAGCAGCCAGCCGCCAGGGTTTGAGCAGTTCTTC; CDR3 protein: CASSQPPGFEQFF
V gene: TRBV20-1; clone size: -; D gene: -; J gene: TRBJ2-7; CDR3 length: 14; CDR3 DNA: TGCAGTGCTAGAGGGTCGAACACGGCCTACGAGCAGTACTTC; CDR3 protein: CSARGSNTAYEQYF
V gene: TRBV12-3/TRBV12-4; clone size: many; D gene: TRBD2; J gene: TRBJ2-5; CDR3 length: 16; CDR3 DNA: TGTGCCAGCAGTAAACGCCGGGGACTAGCGGGAGCGGCCCAGTACTTC; CDR3 protein: CASSKRRGLAGAAQYF
V gene: TRBV2; clone size: many; D gene: TRBD2; J gene: TRBJ2-5; CDR3 length: 15; CDR3 DNA: TGTGCCAGCGGACTAGCGGGAGGAAGCCGGGAGACCCAGTACTTC; CDR3 protein: CASGLAGGSRETQYF
V gene: TRBV6-5; clone size: few; D gene: -; J gene: TRBJ2-2; CDR3 length: 12; CDR3 DNA: TGTGCCAGCAGTTATAACGCGGTTAAGCTGTTTTTT; CDR3 protein: CASSYNAVKLFF